A single sample is the source of the 7 T cell receptor beta chains below, sequenced in a study of blood T cell repertoires in COVID-19. Libraries were prepared by immunoSEQ multiplex PCR; TCRdb keeps only in-frame clonotypes and omits some of them. This sample has approximately 100,000 clones, with 85% found just once. Sequenced sample: peripheral blood. These receptors were taken from a woman aged 65 to 85 with active or convalescent COVID-19.

This sequence joins TRBV12-3 or TRBV12-4 and TRBJ2-7; 8 bases fit TRBD1. This CDR3 spans 13 amino acids. V lost 6 bases and J lost 6; bases outside the gene matches: 7. The CDR3, as DNA: TGTGCCAGCAGCACCCAGGACAGGGTCGAGCAGTACTTC. Its protein product is CASSTQDRVEQYF.

The chain combines TRBV28 with TRBJ1-6, with D tentatively TRBD1 (5 bases). Trimming took off 1 base at V and 7 bases at J, with 11 bases between the two ends. The germline V gene encodes CDR1 MDHEN and CDR2 SYDVKM. There are 15 residues in the CDR3. CDR3 in DNA: TGTGCCAGCAGTTTATTTTACGGGGGGAATTCACCCCTCCACTTT. This sequence encodes CASSLFYGGNSPLHF.

This chain connects TRBV18 to TRBJ1-1; a weak D match, TRBD1 (5 bases). CDR3 size: 14 residues. Trimming pared 3 bases from V and 0 bases from J, leaving 8 bases between. The germline CDR1 and CDR2 sequences are KGHSH and LQKENI. The CDR3 here is CASSPTVMNTEAFF. CDR3 nucleotides: TGTGCCAGCTCACCGACAGTTATGAACACTGAAGCTTTCTTT.

The genes are TRBV4-1 and TRBJ1-3; TRBD1 might be the D (6 bases). The CDR3 consists of 16 residues. Deletions cut 0 bases from V and 0 bases from J, with 9 bases between. CDR1 MGHRA and CDR2 YSYEKL come from the germline V gene. The CDR3 loop reads CASSQDGGPSGNTIYF. The CDR3 nucleotides read TGCGCCAGCAGCCAAGACGGGGGGCCCTCTGGAAACACCATATATTTT.

The rearrangement uses TRBV18 and TRBJ2-3, with D possibly matching TRBD2 (6 bases). The CDR3 runs 14 residues. Trimming pared 2 bases from V and 2 bases from J, leaving 8 bases between. CDR1 KGHSH and CDR2 LQKENI come from the germline V gene. The CDR3 nucleotides are TGTGCCAGCTCACCAGAGCGGGTCACAGATACGCAGTATTTT. Its protein is CASSPERVTDTQYF.

V and J are TRBV13 and TRBJ1-1; TRBD1 is a possible D gene (5 bases). V lost 2 bases and J 0 bases, leaving 10 bases between the germline ends. From germline, CDR1 is PRHDT and CDR2 FYEKMQ (reference sequence). The CDR3 runs 15 residues. The CDR3 loop reads CASSLQGWMNTEAFF. The CDR3 DNA is TGTGCCAGCAGCTTACAGGGATGGATGAACACTGAAGCTTTCTTT.

The chain is built from TRBV7-2 and TRBJ2-7; D is perhaps TRBD2 (5 bases). This CDR3 contains 15 residues. Germline CDR1 is SGHTA and CDR2 is FQGNSA. Trimming removed 4 bases from V and 3 bases from J, with 16 bases in between. The CDR3 protein is CASSSPGKTGYEQYF. The CDR3 DNA sequence: TGTGCCAGCAGCTCGCCCGGGAAAACCGGCTACGAGCAGTACTTC.